Listed below are T cell receptor beta chains from one sample, sequenced in a study of blood T cell repertoires in COVID-19. The assay was immunoSEQ multiplex PCR, and TCRdb's table has in-frame clones only and misses some. The sample lists around 180,000 clones, 80% to 90% occurring once. What was sequenced was peripheral blood. These receptors all stem from a man between 60 and 75 years old with acute or convalescent COVID-19. Both conserved end residues are part of each CDR3. D genes are given only for firm matches. The size entry is marked missing in some rows and otherwise reads once, few, many or a size class.

>NA|NA|TRBJ1-4|TRBV20-1
CSASHASSGEKLFF
TGCAGTGCTAGTCATGCCTCGTCGGGTGAAAAACTGTTTTTT
>TRBD1|once|TRBJ1-3|TRBV4-2
CASSQTGDSGNTIYF
TGTGCCAGCAGCCAAACAGGGGACTCTGGAAACACCATATATTTT
>TRBD1|NA|TRBJ1-2|TRBV4-3
CASSQDGQGHYGYTF
TGCGCCAGCAGCCAAGATGGACAGGGACACTATGGCTACACCTTC
>TRBD2|NA|TRBJ2-5|TRBV28
CASRSGTTLRTQYF
TGTGCCAGCAGATCCGGGACTACCCTCAGGACCCAGTACTTC
>NA|NA|TRBJ2-3|TRBV28
CASIPAAGSTDTQYF
TGTGCCAGCATCCCCGCGGCGGGCTCCACAGATACGCAGTATTTT
>TRBD1|once|TRBJ1-6|TRBV3-1/TRBV3-2
CASSQSRDSLYNSPLHF
TGTGCCAGCAGCCAAAGCCGGGACAGCCTATATAATTCACCCCTCCACTTT
>NA|NA|TRBJ1-4|TRBV5-1
CASSLGLTNEKLFF
TGCGCCAGCAGCTTGGGTCTAACTAATGAAAAACTGTTTTTT
>NA|NA|TRBJ2-7|TRBV10-3
CAIAKGTNHYEQYF
TGTGCCATCGCGAAAGGGACAAATCACTACGAGCAGTACTTC
>TRBD1|NA|TRBJ2-1|TRBV25-1
CASSGGQGANHEQFF
TGTGCCAGCAGTGGGGGACAGGGGGCTAACCATGAGCAGTTCTTC
>NA|once|TRBJ1-6|TRBV5-1
CASSLTSGVNYSPLHF
TGCGCCAGCAGCTTGACGAGCGGGGTAAACTACTCACCCCTCCACTTT
>NA|NA|TRBJ2-6|TRBV2
CASSESRGSGANVLTF
TGTGCCAGCAGTGAATCCAGGGGTTCTGGGGCCAACGTCCTGACTTTC
>TRBD2|NA|TRBJ2-7|TRBV10-3
CAISGGSYEQYF
TGTGCCATCAGCGGCGGGAGCTACGAGCAGTACTTC
>NA|NA|TRBJ2-1|TRBV28
CASSFSGSFGLEQFF
TGTGCCAGCAGTTTTTCCGGGAGCTTCGGGCTAGAGCAGTTCTTC
>TRBD1|NA|TRBJ1-2|TRBV6-4
CASSDSERTGGTYGYTF
TGTGCCAGCAGTGACTCGGAAAGGACAGGGGGCACCTATGGCTACACCTTC
>TRBD2|NA|TRBJ2-1|TRBV7-3
CASSLIGVAGAGYNEQFF
TGTGCCAGCAGCTTAATTGGGGTAGCGGGAGCTGGCTACAATGAGCAGTTCTTC
>NA|NA|TRBJ2-5|TRBV5-8
CASSSQPGETQYF
TGTGCCAGCAGCTCTCAGCCGGGGGAGACCCAGTACTTC
>TRBD1|NA|TRBJ1-1|TRBV18
CASSNQGANTEAFF
TGTGCCAGCTCAAATCAGGGGGCGAACACTGAAGCTTTCTTT
>NA|NA|TRBJ2-5|TRBV7-8
CASSQEQGHGYF
TGTGCCAGCAGCCAAGAACAGGGCCACGGGTACTTC
>TRBD2|few|TRBJ2-1|TRBV3-1/TRBV3-2
CASSHPLGTREQFF
TGTGCCAGCAGCCATCCCCTGGGGACTAGGGAGCAGTTCTTC
>NA|NA|TRBJ1-5|TRBV19
CASSKGREGNQPQHF
TGTGCCAGTAGTAAAGGTAGGGAGGGCAATCAGCCCCAGCATTTT
>TRBD1|NA|TRBJ1-4|TRBV7-8
CASSLADRDYEKLFF
TGTGCCAGCAGCTTGGCGGACAGGGATTATGAAAAACTGTTTTTT
>NA|once|TRBJ2-3|TRBV28
CASSESKRQANTQYF
TGTGCCAGTAGTGAATCAAAAAGACAGGCTAATACGCAGTATTTT
>TRBD2|NA|TRBJ2-1|TRBV28
CASSLTSGRYNEQFF
TGTGCCAGCAGCCTGACTAGCGGGAGGTACAATGAGCAGTTCTTC
>NA|NA|TRBJ2-7|TRBV28
CASTPVLPTYEQYF
TGTGCCAGCACCCCAGTTTTACCGACCTACGAGCAGTACTTC
>NA|NA|TRBJ2-1|TRBV7-3
CASSWGTAYNEQFF
TGTGCCAGCAGCTGGGGGACTGCGTACAATGAGCAGTTCTTC
>NA|NA|TRBJ2-7|TRBV29-1
CSVLTRYEQYF
TGCAGCGTATTAACTAGGTACGAGCAGTACTTC
>NA|NA|TRBJ2-2|TRBV5-1
CASSNDGTGELFF
TGCGCCAGCAGCAACGATGGGACTGGGGAGCTGTTTTTT
>NA|NA|TRBJ2-7|TRBV28
CASSLGGDGYEQYF
TGTGCCAGCAGCCTGGGGGGTGACGGATACGAGCAGTACTTC
>NA|once|TRBJ2-4|TRBV30
CAWGIGPGYQYF
TGTGCCTGGGGCATTGGGCCGGGATATCAGTACTTC
>TRBD1|NA|TRBJ2-1|TRBV28
CASRDRGQSNEQFF
TGTGCCAGTCGCGACAGGGGGCAATCCAATGAGCAGTTCTTC
>TRBD1|NA|TRBJ1-1|TRBV10-3
CATVGTGQGKAFF
TGTGCCACCGTTGGAACGGGACAGGGCAAAGCTTTCTTT
>TRBD1|NA|TRBJ2-7|TRBV6-2/TRBV6-3
CASSYDGTGGLYEQYF
TGTGCCAGCAGTTACGACGGGACAGGGGGCTTATACGAGCAGTACTTC
>NA|NA|TRBJ2-3|TRBV12-3/TRBV12-4
CASSLVATDTQYF
TGTGCCAGCAGTTTAGTGGCTACAGATACGCAGTATTTT
>NA|NA|TRBJ2-2|TRBV5-1
CASSLAGRAGTGELFF
TGCGCCAGCAGCTTGGCCGGCAGGGCTGGGACCGGGGAGCTGTTTTTT
>NA|once|TRBJ1-6|TRBV4-3
CASSQATGAGSPLHF
TGCGCCAGCAGCCAAGCTACAGGTGCGGGGTCACCCCTCCACTTT
>NA|NA|TRBJ2-7|TRBV11-3
CASSRGQGFEQYF
TGTGCCAGCTCTAGGGGACAAGGGTTTGAGCAGTACTTC
>NA|NA|TRBJ1-2|TRBV18
CASSPTREDYGYTF
TGTGCCAGCTCACCGACCCGGGAGGACTATGGCTACACCTTC
>TRBD2|NA|TRBJ2-4|TRBV28
CASSGGGVAKNIQYF
TGTGCCAGCAGTGGCGGGGGGGTGGCCAAAAACATTCAGTACTTC
>NA|NA|TRBJ1-1|TRBV6-2/TRBV6-3
CASSYPGGQRTTEAFF
TGTGCCAGCAGTTACCCGGGGGGTCAGAGGACCACTGAAGCTTTCTTT
>TRBD2|NA|TRBJ2-2|TRBV28
CASSRPTGTSYTGELFF
TGTGCCAGCAGTCGACCAACCGGGACTAGCTACACCGGGGAGCTGTTTTTT
>TRBD1|NA|TRBJ2-1|TRBV7-8
CASSFGTGAHEQFF
TGTGCCAGCAGCTTCGGGACAGGGGCCCATGAGCAGTTCTTC
>NA|NA|TRBJ2-7|TRBV29-1
CSVEGLGSYEQYF
TGCAGCGTTGAGGGCCTCGGATCCTACGAGCAGTACTTC
>NA|NA|TRBJ2-2|TRBV9
CASSVGISGHTGELFF
TGTGCCAGCAGCGTAGGAATATCAGGGCACACCGGGGAGCTGTTTTTT
>TRBD1|NA|TRBJ2-5|TRBV18
CASSPGDRGKTQYF
TGTGCCAGCTCACCAGGGGACAGGGGTAAGACCCAGTACTTC
>NA|NA|TRBJ2-3|TRBV12-1
CASEPGQGTDTQYF
TGTGCCAGTGAGCCGGGACAGGGAACAGATACGCAGTATTTT
>NA|NA|TRBJ2-3|TRBV7-2
CASSPTQDTRVTVTQYF
TGTGCCAGCAGCCCGACCCAAGATACACGGGTTACGGTTACGCAGTATTTT
>TRBD2|NA|TRBJ2-5|TRBV7-3
CASSKGAREGETQYF
TGTGCCAGCAGCAAAGGTGCCCGGGAGGGTGAGACCCAGTACTTC
>NA|NA|TRBJ2-5|TRBV18
CASSPPGGETQYF
TGTGCCAGCTCTCCCCCCGGAGGGGAGACCCAGTACTTC
>NA|NA|TRBJ2-7|TRBV23-1
CASSQEEQYF
TGCGCCAGCAGTCAGGAGGAGCAGTACTTC
>NA|NA|TRBJ2-7|TRBV28
CASLPGHPSEQYF
TGTGCCAGTCTGCCGGGACACCCTTCCGAGCAGTACTTC
>NA|NA|TRBJ2-5|TRBV2
CASSERNLEGETQYF
TGTGCCAGCAGTGAAAGGAACTTGGAGGGGGAGACCCAGTACTTC
>TRBD1|NA|TRBJ1-2|TRBV13
CASSFRDRGDYGYTF
TGTGCCAGCAGCTTCCGGGACAGGGGAGACTATGGCTACACCTTC
>NA|NA|TRBJ2-1|TRBV2
CASSDHQRAGVEQFF
TGTGCCAGCAGTGACCACCAGCGGGCGGGTGTTGAGCAGTTCTTC
>NA|NA|TRBJ1-2|TRBV7-2
CASSSGPDRPYGYTF
TGTGCCAGCAGCTCCGGACCTGACAGGCCCTATGGCTACACCTTC
>TRBD1|NA|TRBJ1-1|TRBV4-3
CASSQEGRGRTEAFF
TGCGCCAGCAGCCAAGAGGGCAGGGGGAGGACTGAAGCTTTCTTT